This T cell receptor beta chain derives from a study of early T cells in non-severe SARS-CoV-2 infection (dated by TCRdb to about 2021). Background for the entire study: Because TCR sequencing was done on bulk RNA from unsorted whole blood, the alpha and beta chains could not be paired.

Set within a cohort of healthcare workers in London, UK, this nested case-control study involved weekly PCR testing of nasopharyngeal swabs along with blood sampling. Between 23 and 31 March 2020, the week of the UK lockdown, healthcare workers were enrolled and then followed up weekly for as long as 16 weeks. This clonotype was picked up many times. Its antigen is currently not known. The record has no base qualities; no much larger clone is one base away. V is cut by 6 bases and J by 0 bases, and the space between the germline ends is 11 bases. Including the terminal cysteine and phenylalanine, the CDR3 comprises 14 residues. Just the 42-base CDR3 DNA is kept, in frame starting at base 1. The method was 5' RACE. The sequencer listed for this sample is NextSeq 500. In the TCR library protocol, unique molecular identifiers were attached to individual cDNA molecules to correct for PCR bias and sequencing error. TCR alpha and beta chains were both sequenced, and the abundances of alpha and beta sequences in each sample were closely correlated with each other. In the paper's pipeline: V gene, J gene and CDR3 annotation of TCR sequences was performed with Decombinator V4. TCRs were defined as expanded if a significant change between any two time points was detected under a Poisson model with p below 0.0001. Abundances of TCRs were expressed as counts per million after normalisation to the total number of TCRs sequenced in each sample. MAIT TCRs were defined by TRAV1-2 paired with TRAJ12, TRAJ20 or TRAJ33, and iNKT TCRs by TRAV10 paired with TRAJ18. A search of VDJdb, accessed on 1 November 2021, was run for TCRs annotated to CMV, EBV and SARS-CoV-2, with TCRs annotated for multiple antigens excluded. Through fastp at Q25 and MiXCR, TCRdb rebuilt clones from the public reads, retaining in-frame beta chains. Every distinct CDR3 protein forms one entry, paired with its most common genes and DNA. The V and J calls shown here were made by TCRdb, not taken from the authors' results. The sample includes about 100,000 distinct CDR3 sequences, with approximately 14% observed a single time. The ten largest account for about 6.2% of the sample.

Overall study outcomes, separate from this receptor: Matching against VDJdb was skewed toward anti-spike CD8 responses, likely underestimated virus-specific expansions, and missed private and CD4 specificities.

The chain was built from TRBV12-3 or TRBV12-4 and TRBJ1-1, with TRBD1 tentatively as D gene (5 bases match). This sequence originates from an adult who was a healthcare worker with PCR-confirmed SARS-CoV-2 infection or an uninfected control (not recorded which). The sequenced sample was whole blood. The CDR3: CASSSGLMNTEAFF. The DNA sequence is TGTGCCAGCAGCTCGGGACTGATGAACACTGAAGCTTTCTTT.